The 17 T cell receptor beta chains listed next were all sequenced from one sample in a study of blood T cell repertoires in COVID-19 (dated by TCRdb to 2019 to 2021). Libraries were built with the immunoSEQ multiplex PCR assay. TCRdb carries this immuneACCESS record with in-frame sequences only. Its versions omit some clonotypes, under half of them owing to an unresolved V gene in the studies checked, with the rest unexplained. This sample gives more than 250,000 clones in total; roughly 85% of them show up just once. In total, the top ten clones hold around 5% of the sample. Sequencing was carried out using PBMCs or T cells enriched from blood (not recorded which). The receptors shown here come from a man aged 35 to 55 who had been exposed to COVID-19.

V and J are TRBV7-9 and TRBJ1-6; weak D call: TRBD1 (5 bases). V was shortened by 1 base and J by 13 bases, with 14 bases between the two germline ends. The CDR3 totals 14 residues. In germline, CDR1 is SEHNR, CDR2 FQNEAQ (reference sequence). The CDR3 DNA is TGTGCCAGCAGCTTAGTGGGGGGTGAGGCGCCCCTCCACTTT. It translates to CASSLVGGEAPLHF. Full variable domain (outside the CDR3, taken from reference TRBV7-9 and TRBJ1-6): DTGVSQNPRHKITKRGQNVTFRCDPISEHNRLYWYRQTLGQGPEFLTYFQNEAQLEKSRLLSDRFSAERPKGSFSTLEIQRTEQGDSAMYLCASSLVGGEAPLHFGNGTRLTVT.

This rearrangement joins TRBV4-2 to TRBJ1-1, with D uncertain. Trimming removed 1 base from V and 10 bases from J, with 13 bases in between. This CDR3 is built from 13 residues. Looked up from germline, CDR1 is LGHNA and CDR2 is YNFKEQ. This CDR3 is CASSQVDGVPAFF. For the CDR3, the DNA is TGTGCCAGCAGCCAAGTCGACGGGGTTCCAGCTTTCTTT.

CDR3 in DNA: TGCGCCAGCAGCTTGGATCTAGCGGGAGGAGATACGCAGTATTTT. This encodes CASSLDLAGGDTQYF. The chain links TRBV5-1 to TRBJ2-3, with 11 bases aligning to TRBD2. Per germline, CDR1 SGHRS and CDR2 YFSETQ. The CDR3 runs to 15 residues. With 0 bases clipped from V and 5 bases from J, the junction kept 2 bases outside the gene matches.

This clone was found a few times. The chain employs TRBV5-5 and TRBJ1-2, with unresolved D. Germline V gene data show CDR1 as SGHKS and CDR2 as YYEKEE (reference sequence). The CDR3 runs 14 residues. V dropped 1 base and J dropped 2 bases, with 9 bases sitting between them. CDR3 DNA sequence: TGTGCCAGCAGCTTGTTCGCGTCGAACTATGGCTACACCTTC. Translation gives CASSLFASNYGYTF.

The chain employs TRBV30 and TRBJ2-7, with TRBD1 matching over 7 bases. The germline V gene encodes CDR1 GTSNPN and CDR2 SVGIG (reference sequence). The CDR3 sequence is 16 residues long. J lost 2 bases, V lost 0 bases, and 10 bases had no gene match. The CDR3 sequence: CAWSVLALGGPYEQYF. CDR3 bases: TGTGCCTGGAGTGTTCTGGCCCTAGGGGGCCCCTACGAGCAGTACTTC.

The rearrangement links TRBV2 to TRBJ2-7; D unclear. Germline CDR1 is SNHLY and CDR2 is FYNNEI. V shed 6 bases and J shed 5 bases, with 11 bases lying between them. This CDR3 region has 12 residues. The CDR3 here is CASRPNLNEQYF. In nucleotides, the CDR3 is TGTGCCAGCAGGCCTAACTTGAACGAGCAGTACTTC.

The chain carries TRBV28 and TRBJ2-5, with no clear D. The germline V gene has CDR1 MDHEN and CDR2 SYDVKM. CDR3 length: 11 amino acids. V lost 8 bases to trimming and J lost 4 bases, with 8 bases between them. In DNA, the CDR3 is TGTGCCAGCGAGGCCTTAGAGACCCAGTACTTC. Amino acid sequence: CASEALETQYF.

The chain is built from TRBV19 and TRBJ2-3; TRBD1 is a possible D gene (6 bases). Germline V gives CDR1 LNHDA, CDR2 SQIVND (reference sequence). Trimming cost V 5 bases and J 2 bases, with 14 bases left between them. The CDR3 spans 15 residues. CDR3 protein: CASSPQGPATDTQYF. Here the CDR3 DNA reads TGTGCCAGTAGTCCTCAGGGGCCCGCCACAGATACGCAGTATTTT.

This clone was found a few times. The chain couples TRBV30 to TRBJ1-3; D not resolved. CDR3 length equals 15 residues. Germline assignment: CDR1 GTSNPN and CDR2 SVGIG (reference sequence). The V gene lost 4 bases and the J gene lost 0 bases, with 13 bases spanning the gap. DNA of the CDR3: TGTGCCTGGACCGATGGGAGCGGCTCTGGAAACACCATATATTTT. Its translation is CAWTDGSGSGNTIYF.

The gene calls are TRBV3-1 (or the pseudogene TRBV3-2) and TRBJ1-5; TRBD1 matches 7 bases. CDR3 size: 14 residues. Unmatched junction bases numbered 6, after V lost 6 bases and J lost 4 bases. Germline CDR1 LGHDT, CDR2 YNNKEL (reference sequence). The CDR3 DNA sequence: TGTGCCAGCAGACAGACAGGGACGAATCAGCCCCAGCATTTT. This gives the protein CASRQTGTNQPQHF.

The chain employs TRBV14 and TRBJ2-2, with 7 bases identical to TRBD2. With V trimmed by 0 bases and J by 1 base, 5 bases remained unmatched. The germline V gene encodes CDR1 SGHDN and CDR2 FVKESK. This CDR3 spans 17 amino acids. The CDR3, as DNA: TGTGCCAGCAGCCAAGAAAGGCTAGCGGTGAACACCGGGGAGCTGTTTTTT. This codes for CASSQERLAVNTGELFF.

V is TRBV7-3 and J is TRBJ2-2; weak D call: TRBD1 (6 bases). The germline V gene has CDR1 SGHTA and CDR2 FQGTGA. This CDR3 contains 16 residues. With 2 bases removed from V and 6 bases from J, the gap between germline ends came to 16 bases. The CDR3: CASSLGTMRGSGELFF. CDR3 DNA: TGTGCCAGCAGCTTAGGGACGATGAGGGGGTCCGGGGAGCTGTTTTTT.

This chain uses TRBV24-1 with TRBJ2-5, with TRBD2 identical over 8 bases. The CDR3 extends over 14 amino acids. Germline values: CDR1 KGHDR, CDR2 SFDVKD. Trimming cost V 7 bases and J 2 bases; bases outside gene matches: 5. The CDR3 nucleotides read TGTGCCACCAGGGGCGGGAGGAGTCAAGAGACCCAGTACTTC. Translated, it gives CATRGGRSQETQYF.

J is TRBJ2-7 and V is TRBV7-8; 8 bases map to TRBD2. This CDR3 is built from 13 residues. In germline, CDR1 is SGHVS, CDR2 FQNEAQ. Germline trimming cut 4 bases from V and 6 bases from J; bases unmatched to any gene: 5. The CDR3 nucleotides read TGTGCCAGCAGCTCTCCAGGACTAGCCGAGCAGTACTTC. This gives the protein CASSSPGLAEQYF.

The V gene is TRBV9, the J gene TRBJ2-1; D is unclear. This CDR3 is built from 13 residues. V shed 0 bases and J shed 10 bases, with 11 bases lying between them. From germline, CDR1 is SGDLS and CDR2 YYNGEE. CDR3 sequence: CASSVELIEEQFF. The DNA for the CDR3 is TGTGCCAGCAGCGTAGAACTAATCGAGGAGCAGTTCTTC.

The chain uses TRBV14 and TRBJ1-2; D is uncertain. The CDR3 spans 13 residues. Per germline, CDR1 SGHDN and CDR2 FVKESK. Trimming stripped 1 base from V and 8 bases from J, with 11 bases between. CDR3 bases: TGTGCCAGCAGCCAAGTAGTTCATCGAGGCTACACCTTC. Translation gives CASSQVVHRGYTF.

V and J are TRBV14 and TRBJ1-2; D uncertain. The germline V gene encodes CDR1 SGHDN and CDR2 FVKESK. The CDR3 is made up of 13 amino acids. V was cut by 7 bases and J by 6 bases, with 15 bases left in between. CDR3 sequence: CASTETRDHGYTF. The DNA of the CDR3 is TGTGCCAGCACCGAGACTCGAGACCATGGCTACACCTTC.